This TCR beta chain was identified in a study of blood T cell repertoires in COVID-19. Study background: Nucleic acid was either cDNA or gDNA, and it came from T cells, B-cell-depleted T cells, or PBMCs.

There are 11 residues in the CDR3. Germline V gives CDR1 MNHNY, CDR2 SVGAGI (reference sequence). V lost 6 bases to trimming and J lost 9 bases, with 12 bases between them. Authors' methods: It was from reference gene primer amplification that nucleated cell counts were estimated. The protocol was immunoSEQ multiplex PCR, while the TCRdb copy is restricted to in-frame clones and leaves out a portion. V, J and clone size are those of that table, while D and trimming were read from the DNA. The table includes 200,000 to 250,000 clones, roughly 84% detected once. The sequenced sample was peripheral blood. The rearrangement links TRBV6-6 to TRBJ2-7, with a tentative D call TRBD1 (5 bases). The sequence was collected from a woman aged 35 to 49 who had recovered from COVID-19. For the CDR3, the DNA is TGTGCCAGCAGGGCAGACAGCTGGCAGTACTTC. This encodes CASRADSWQYF.